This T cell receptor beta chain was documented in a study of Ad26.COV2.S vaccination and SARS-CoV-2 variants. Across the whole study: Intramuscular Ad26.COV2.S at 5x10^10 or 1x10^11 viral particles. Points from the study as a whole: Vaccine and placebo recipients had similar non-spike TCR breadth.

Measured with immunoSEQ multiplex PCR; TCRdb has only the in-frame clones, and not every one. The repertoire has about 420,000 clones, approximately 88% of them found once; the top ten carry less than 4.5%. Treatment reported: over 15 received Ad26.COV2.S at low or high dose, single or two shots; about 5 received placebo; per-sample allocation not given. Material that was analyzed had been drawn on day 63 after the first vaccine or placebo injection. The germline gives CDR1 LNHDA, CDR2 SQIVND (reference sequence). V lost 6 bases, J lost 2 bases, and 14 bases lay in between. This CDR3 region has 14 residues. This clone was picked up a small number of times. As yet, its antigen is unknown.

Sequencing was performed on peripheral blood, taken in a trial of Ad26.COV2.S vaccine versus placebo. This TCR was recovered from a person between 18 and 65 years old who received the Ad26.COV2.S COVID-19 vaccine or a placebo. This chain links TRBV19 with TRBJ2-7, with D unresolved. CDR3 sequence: CASRQNTRPYEQYF. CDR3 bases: TGTGCCAGTAGACAGAACACCAGGCCCTACGAGCAGTACTTC. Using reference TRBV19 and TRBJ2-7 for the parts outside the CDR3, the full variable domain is DGGITQSPKYLFRKEGQNVTLSCEQNLNHDAMYWYRQDPGQGLRLIYYSQIVNDFQKGDIAEGYSVSREKKESFPLTVTSAQKNPTAFYLCASRQNTRPYEQYFGPGTRLTVT.